This T cell receptor (beta chain) comes out of a study of blood T cell repertoires in COVID-19. Looking at the study overall: From T cells, B-cell-depleted T cells, or PBMCs came the material, which was cDNA or gDNA.

CDR1 is SGHAT, CDR2 FQNNGV, per germline. V dropped 2 bases and J dropped 4 bases, with 14 bases sitting between them. The length of the CDR3 is 16 residues. Per the study methods: Amplification of reference gene primers was used by the study to estimate nucleated cell counts. The table came from immunoSEQ multiplex PCR; TCRdb's copy has only in-frame clones and leaves some out. V and J calls and clone size are as listed in that table; D and trimming were resolved from the DNA. Among approximately 100,000 clones listed, about nine tenths were seen once. The sequencing input was peripheral blood. The genes are TRBV11-2 and TRBJ1-4; D is unresolved. The clonotype comes from a human donor in a cohort sampled during active COVID-19. Here the CDR3 reads CASSLTPGGYNEKLFF. The CDR3 DNA sequence: TGTGCCAGCAGCTTAACCCCCGGAGGATATAATGAAAAACTGTTTTTT.